The present T cell receptor beta chain was sequenced within a study of OX40 agonist ivuxolimab in advanced cancers. The wider study: Patients in the trial were receiving intravenous ivuxolimab every 2 weeks, at doses of 0.01 to 10 mg/kg.

CDR1 MGHRA and CDR2 YSYEKL come from the germline V gene. Trimming cost V 1 base and J 4 bases, with 17 bases left between them. CDR3 length equals 17 residues. Assay: immunoSEQ multiplex PCR; the TCRdb copy retains only in-frame clones and omits some. This sample has 98,000 or so clones, with about four fifths found just once. Autoimmune disease history or systemic immunosuppression led to patients being barred. Sampling of blood occurred at baseline, cycle 4 day 1, and cycle 7 day 1. Study-wide results and caveats: Expanded clones belonging to CD8+ T cells outnumbered, on average, those of CD4+.

About this clone: Its matching antigen is unknown.

Sample: CD4+ or CD8+ T cells sorted from blood, taken in a trial of the OX40 agonist ivuxolimab. This clonotype was obtained from an adult with an advanced solid tumor such as melanoma, head and neck, liver or kidney cancer. This chain uses TRBV4-1 with TRBJ1-3; no firm D call. This CDR3 reads CASSQVTTPWRGNTIYF. DNA for the CDR3: TGCGCCAGCAGCCAAGTAACCACACCCTGGCGCGGAAACACCATATATTTT.